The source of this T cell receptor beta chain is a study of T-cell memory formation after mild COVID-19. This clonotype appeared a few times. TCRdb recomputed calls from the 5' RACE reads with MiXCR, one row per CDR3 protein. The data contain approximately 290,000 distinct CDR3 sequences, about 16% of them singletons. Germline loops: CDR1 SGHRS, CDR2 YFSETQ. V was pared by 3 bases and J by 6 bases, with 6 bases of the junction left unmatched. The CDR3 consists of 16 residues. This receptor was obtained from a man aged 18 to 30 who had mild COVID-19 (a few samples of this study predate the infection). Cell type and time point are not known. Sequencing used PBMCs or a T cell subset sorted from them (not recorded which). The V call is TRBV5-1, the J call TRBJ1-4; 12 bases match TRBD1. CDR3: CASSYGTGGLDEKLFF. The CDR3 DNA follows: TGCGCCAGCAGCTACGGGACAGGGGGCCTCGATGAAAAACTGTTTTTT.